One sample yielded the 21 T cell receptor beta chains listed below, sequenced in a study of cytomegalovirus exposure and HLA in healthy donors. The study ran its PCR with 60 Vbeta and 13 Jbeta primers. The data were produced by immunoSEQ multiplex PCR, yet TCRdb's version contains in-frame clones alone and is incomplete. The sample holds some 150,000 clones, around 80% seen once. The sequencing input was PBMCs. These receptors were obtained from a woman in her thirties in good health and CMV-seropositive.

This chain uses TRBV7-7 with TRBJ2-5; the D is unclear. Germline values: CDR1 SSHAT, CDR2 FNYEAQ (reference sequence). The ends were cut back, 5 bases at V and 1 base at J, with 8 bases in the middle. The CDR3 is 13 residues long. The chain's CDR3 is CASSLRSQETQYF. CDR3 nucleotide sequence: TGTGCCAGCAGCCTCAGGTCCCAAGAGACCCAGTACTTC. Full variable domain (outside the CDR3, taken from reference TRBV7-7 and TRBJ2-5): GAGVSQSPRYKVTKRGQDVTLRCDPISSHATLYWYQQALGQGPEFLTYFNYEAQPDKSGLPSDRFSAERPEGSISTLTIQRTEQRDSAMYRCASSLRSQETQYFGPGTRLLVL.

The CDR3 spells CASSLGLAGALSYNEQFF. CDR3 nucleotides: TGTGCCAGCAGCCTAGGACTAGCGGGGGCCCTCTCCTACAATGAGCAGTTCTTC. This chain connects TRBV5-6 to TRBJ2-1, with 13 bases fitting TRBD2. This CDR3 is built from 18 residues. Trimming removed 4 bases from V and 0 bases from J; junction bases left unmatched: 7. CDR1 and CDR2 (germline): SGHDT, YYEEEE.

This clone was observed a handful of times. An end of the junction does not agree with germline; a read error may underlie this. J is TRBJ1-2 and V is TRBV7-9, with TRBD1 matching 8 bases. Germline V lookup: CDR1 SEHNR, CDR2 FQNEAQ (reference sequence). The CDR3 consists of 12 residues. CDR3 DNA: TGTTCCAGCAGCGGACAGGGATATGGCTACACCTTC. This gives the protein CSSSGQGYGYTF.

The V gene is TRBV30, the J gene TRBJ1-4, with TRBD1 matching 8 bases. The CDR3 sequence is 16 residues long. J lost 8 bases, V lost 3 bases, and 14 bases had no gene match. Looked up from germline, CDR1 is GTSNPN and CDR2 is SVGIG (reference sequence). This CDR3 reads CAWSDPLGTGGEKLFF. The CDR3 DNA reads TGTGCCTGGAGCGACCCCCTCGGGACAGGTGGCGAAAAACTGTTTTTT.

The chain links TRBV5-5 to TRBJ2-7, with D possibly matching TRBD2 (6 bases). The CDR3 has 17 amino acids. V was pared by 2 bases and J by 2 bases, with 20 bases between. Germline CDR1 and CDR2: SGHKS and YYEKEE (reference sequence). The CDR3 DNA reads TGTGCCAGCAGCTTCGGGTTAACTCCGCGGGGAACCTACGAGCAGTACTTC. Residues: CASSFGLTPRGTYEQYF.

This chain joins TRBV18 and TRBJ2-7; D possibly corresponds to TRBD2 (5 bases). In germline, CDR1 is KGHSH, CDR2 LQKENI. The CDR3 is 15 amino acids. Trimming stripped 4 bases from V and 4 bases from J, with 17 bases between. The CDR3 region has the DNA TGTGCCAGCTCACGGCCCGAGGGAGCATTATACGAGCAGTACTTC. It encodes CASSRPEGALYEQYF.

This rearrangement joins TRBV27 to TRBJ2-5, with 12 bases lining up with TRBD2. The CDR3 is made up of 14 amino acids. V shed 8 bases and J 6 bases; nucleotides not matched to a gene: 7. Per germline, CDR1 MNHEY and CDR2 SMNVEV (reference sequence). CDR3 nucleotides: TGTGCCAGCCGACTACTAGCGGGGGGTCAGACCCAGTACTTC. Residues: CASRLLAGGQTQYF.

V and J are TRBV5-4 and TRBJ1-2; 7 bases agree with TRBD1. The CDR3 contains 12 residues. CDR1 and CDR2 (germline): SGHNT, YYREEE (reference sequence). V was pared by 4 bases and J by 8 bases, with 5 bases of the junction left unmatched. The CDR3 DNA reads TGTGCCAGCAGCGGAACAGGGGTGGGCTACACCTTC. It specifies CASSGTGVGYTF. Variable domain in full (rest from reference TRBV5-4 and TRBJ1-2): ETGVTQSPTHLIKTRGQQVTLRCSSQSGHNTVSWYQQALGQGPQFIFQYYREEENGRGNFPPRFSGLQFPNYSSELNVNALELDDSALYLCASSGTGVGYTFGSGTRLTVV.

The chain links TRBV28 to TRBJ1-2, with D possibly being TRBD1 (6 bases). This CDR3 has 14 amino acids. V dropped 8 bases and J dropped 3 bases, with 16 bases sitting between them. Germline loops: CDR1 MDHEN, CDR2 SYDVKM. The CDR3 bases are TGTGCCAGCCAAGCCTGGGGGGGGCACTATGGCTACACCTTC. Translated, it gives CASQAWGGHYGYTF.

For the CDR3, the DNA is TGTGCCTGGAGTCCCACAGGGCTCGATGGCTACACCTTC. It yields the protein CAWSPTGLDGYTF. This rearrangement joins TRBV30 to TRBJ1-2; maybe TRBD1 (6 bases). CDR1 and CDR2 from the germline V gene are GTSNPN and SVGIG (reference sequence). Trimming cost V 2 bases and J 6 bases, with 13 bases left between them. This CDR3 has 13 amino acids.

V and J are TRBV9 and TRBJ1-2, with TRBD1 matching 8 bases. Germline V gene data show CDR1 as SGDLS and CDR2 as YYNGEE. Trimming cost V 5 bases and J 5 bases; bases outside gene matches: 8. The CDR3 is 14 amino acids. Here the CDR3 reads CASSALDRVYGYTF. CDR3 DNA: TGTGCCAGCAGTGCTCTGGACAGGGTTTATGGCTACACCTTC.

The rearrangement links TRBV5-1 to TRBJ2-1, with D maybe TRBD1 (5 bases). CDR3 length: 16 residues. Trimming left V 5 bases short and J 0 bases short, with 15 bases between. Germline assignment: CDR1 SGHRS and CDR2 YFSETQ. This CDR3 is CASRTPVGASYNEQFF. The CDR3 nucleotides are TGCGCCAGCAGAACCCCGGTAGGGGCCTCCTACAATGAGCAGTTCTTC.

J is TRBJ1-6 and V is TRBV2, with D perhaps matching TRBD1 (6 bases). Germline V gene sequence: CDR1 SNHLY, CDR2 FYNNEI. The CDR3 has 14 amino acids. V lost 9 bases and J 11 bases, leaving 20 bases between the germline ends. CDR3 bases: TGTGCCAGTGAGGGCCTAACAGGGAACGCACCCCTCCACTTT. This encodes CASEGLTGNAPLHF.

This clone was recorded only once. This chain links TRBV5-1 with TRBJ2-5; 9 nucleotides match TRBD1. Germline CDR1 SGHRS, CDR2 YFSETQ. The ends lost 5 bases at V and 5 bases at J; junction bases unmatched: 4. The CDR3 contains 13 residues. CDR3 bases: TGCGCCAGCAGATACAGGGGGCAGGAGACCCAGTACTTC. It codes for CASRYRGQETQYF.

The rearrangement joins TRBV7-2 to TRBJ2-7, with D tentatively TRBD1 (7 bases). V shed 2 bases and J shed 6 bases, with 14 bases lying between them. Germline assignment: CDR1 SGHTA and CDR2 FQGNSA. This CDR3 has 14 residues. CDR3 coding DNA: TGTGCCAGCAGCTTAAGGAGGGGGCAGGCCGAGCAGTACTTC. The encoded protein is CASSLRRGQAEQYF.

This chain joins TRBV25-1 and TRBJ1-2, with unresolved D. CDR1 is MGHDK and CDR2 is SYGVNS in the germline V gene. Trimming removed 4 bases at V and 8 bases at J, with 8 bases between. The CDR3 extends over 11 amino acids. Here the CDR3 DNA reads TGTGCCAGCAGTGCGGGTAGGGGCTACACCTTC. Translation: CASSAGRGYTF.

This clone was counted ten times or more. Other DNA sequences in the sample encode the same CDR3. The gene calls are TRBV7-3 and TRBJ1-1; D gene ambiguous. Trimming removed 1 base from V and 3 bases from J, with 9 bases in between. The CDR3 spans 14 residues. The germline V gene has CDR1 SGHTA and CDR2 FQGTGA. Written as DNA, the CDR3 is TGTGCCAGCAGCTTAAGCCCCGGGGACACTGAAGCTTTCTTT. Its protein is CASSLSPGDTEAFF.

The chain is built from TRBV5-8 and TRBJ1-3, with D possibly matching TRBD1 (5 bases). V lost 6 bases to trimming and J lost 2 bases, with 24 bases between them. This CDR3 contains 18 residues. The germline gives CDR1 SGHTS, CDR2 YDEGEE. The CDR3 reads CASTWWQGGIDTGNTIYF. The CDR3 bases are TGTGCCAGCACCTGGTGGCAGGGAGGGATAGACACTGGAAACACCATATATTTT.

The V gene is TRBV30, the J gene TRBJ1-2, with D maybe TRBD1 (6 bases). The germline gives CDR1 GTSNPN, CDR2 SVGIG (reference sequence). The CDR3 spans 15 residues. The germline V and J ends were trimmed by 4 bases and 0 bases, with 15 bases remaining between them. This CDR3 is CAWIWTAAANYGYTF. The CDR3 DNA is TGTGCCTGGATTTGGACAGCGGCGGCTAACTATGGCTACACCTTC.

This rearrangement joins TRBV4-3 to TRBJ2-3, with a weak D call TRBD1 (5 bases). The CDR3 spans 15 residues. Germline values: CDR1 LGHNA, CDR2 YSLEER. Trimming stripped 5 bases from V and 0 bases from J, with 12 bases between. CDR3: CASSELGASTDTQYF. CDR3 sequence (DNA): TGCGCCAGCAGCGAACTTGGGGCCAGCACAGATACGCAGTATTTT.

The CDR3 region has the DNA TGCGCCAGCAGCCAAGATTTGTCCCTCAGGAGGTACGAGCAGTACTTC. Translating gives CASSQDLSLRRYEQYF. The chain couples TRBV4-3 to TRBJ2-7; D possibly corresponds to TRBD2 (5 bases). This CDR3 comprises 16 residues. Per germline, CDR1 LGHNA and CDR2 YSLEER. Trimming pared 0 bases from V and 4 bases from J, leaving 16 bases between.